The clone carrying this T cell receptor beta chain showed up just once. What it binds is unknown. This specimen belongs to a study of shared clonotypes between healthy human individuals. Trimming took 5 bases from V and 5 from J, leaving 10 bases between them. This CDR3 is built from 13 residues. CDR1 and CDR2 (germline): MDHEN, SYDVKM. Broader study findings: The study sampled only blood, and tissue repertoires likely differ.

Template amounts of approximately 300 ng DNA, tens of thousands of T cell genomes, were employed in unsorted PBMC replicate PCRs. Ten immunoSEQ deep assay plates held the unsorted PBMC DNA. Per the original methods: Filtering differed for immunoSEQ, which gave only junction sequences without quality scores. Clones were read by immunoSEQ multiplex PCR, and TCRdb kept only the in-frame ones, dropping some. V and J calls and clone size are given by that table; D and trimming were obtained from the DNA. The table shows roughly 510,000 clones, with about 80% occurring only once. The chain carries TRBV28 and TRBJ2-1, with D hard to call. This clonotype originated in a woman aged 40 to 55 in good health. Some clones in this sample may be carry-over from other donors' samples. Sequencing used PBMCs. The DNA of the CDR3 is TGTGCCAGCAGTCCACAACGCAACAATGAGCAGTTCTTC. Protein sequence: CASSPQRNNEQFF.